This T cell receptor (beta chain) appears in the sequencing data of a study of shared clonotypes between healthy human individuals. Study information: Plates per donor: three CD4 naive, three CD4 memory, two CD8 naive, one CD8 memory.

Findings of the study overall: Clonotype sharing among donors was expected to depend on sequencing depth.

Method: immunoSEQ multiplex PCR; TCRdb's copy keeps in-frame clones and lacks some. Here the sample spans roughly 2.5 million clones, around nine tenths being singletons. All the donors were Caucasian adults who lived in Nashville, Tennessee. CD4+ cells were split into CD45RA+ naive and CD45RA-negative memory subsets. This clone was observed once. Its antigen remains unidentified. This CDR3 is also generated by other DNA sequences in the sample. Germline CDR1 and CDR2: MGHRA and YSYEKL. This CDR3 spans 14 amino acids. With V trimmed by 1 base and J by 5 bases, 1 base remained unmatched. The V gene is TRBV4-1, the J gene TRBJ1-2, with 10 bases matching TRBD1. The sample taken for sequencing was naive CD4+ T cells sorted from blood. Subset specified: CD45RA+ positively selected. The source of this sequence is a man aged 18 to 30 in good health. CDR3 sequence reads: CASSQGDRGYGYTF. The CDR3 nucleotides are TGCGCCAGCAGCCAAGGGGACAGGGGATATGGCTACACCTTC.